This passage covers 15 T cell receptor beta chains from one sample sequenced in a study of CD8+ T cells in alopecia areata. Investigators isolated RNA and reverse transcribed it into cDNA to act as the sequencing template. Produced via immunoSEQ multiplex PCR; TCRdb's table is partial and in-frame only. The repertoire includes under 70,000 clones, about three fifths of them detected once, and around a sixth sits in the top ten. This sample comprised CD8+ T cells sorted from blood, obtained at week 0. These receptors originate from a human donor with alopecia areata.

The rearrangement links TRBV2 to TRBJ1-5; D possibly corresponds to TRBD1 (5 bases). V lost 3 bases, J lost 11 bases, and 17 bases lay in between. CDR3 length: 14 amino acids. Germline V gene lookup returns CDR1 SNHLY and CDR2 FYNNEI. The CDR3 nucleotides read TGTGCCAGCAGTGAGATTGTAGTCCCCAGGGCCCAGCATTTT. Translating it yields CASSEIVVPRAQHF. Supplemented by reference TRBV2 and TRBJ1-5, the full variable domain reads EPEVTQTPSHQVTQMGQEVILRCVPISNHLYFYWYRQILGQKVEFLVSFYNNEISEKSEIFDDQFSVERPDGSNFTLKIRSTKLEDSAMYFCASSEIVVPRAQHFGDGTRLSIL.

V and J are TRBV5-4 and TRBJ2-7; TRBD2 is a possible D gene (5 bases). The CDR3 consists of 12 residues. V was cut by 5 bases and J by 5 bases, with 11 bases left in between. CDR1 and CDR2 from the germline V gene are SGHNT and YYREEE (reference sequence). For the CDR3, the DNA is TGTGCCAGCAGTACGCTAGCCCACGAGCAGTACTTC. It encodes CASSTLAHEQYF. Looking up the rest from reference TRBV5-4 and TRBJ2-7 gives the full variable domain: ETGVTQSPTHLIKTRGQQVTLRCSSQSGHNTVSWYQQALGQGPQFIFQYYREEENGRGNFPPRFSGLQFPNYSSELNVNALELDDSALYLCASSTLAHEQYFGPGTRLTVT.

The chain joins TRBV7-8 to TRBJ2-1; TRBD2 is a possible D gene (6 bases). Deletions cut 1 base from V and 2 bases from J, with 9 bases between. Germline CDR1 SGHVS, CDR2 FQNEAQ. The CDR3 has 15 amino acids. CDR3 DNA: TGTGCCAGCAGCTTAGAACTAGCCCCCTACAATGAGCAGTTCTTC. Translated, it gives CASSLELAPYNEQFF. The complete variable domain, with remaining parts taken from reference TRBV7-8 and TRBJ2-1, reads GAGVSQSPRYKVAKRGQDVALRCDPISGHVSLFWYQQALGQGPEFLTYFQNEAQLDKSGLPSDRFFAERPEGSVSTLKIQRTQQEDSAVYLCASSLELAPYNEQFFGPGTRLTVL.

This chain links TRBV27 with TRBJ2-4; a possible D gene is TRBD2 (5 bases). Germline V gene sequence: CDR1 MNHEY, CDR2 SMNVEV (reference sequence). Deletions cut 5 bases from V and 4 bases from J, with 9 bases between. This CDR3 spans 13 amino acids. The CDR3: CASSPPGKNIQYF. As DNA, the CDR3 is TGTGCCAGCAGTCCCCCGGGAAAAAACATTCAGTACTTC.

For the CDR3, the DNA is TGCAGCGTTGAAGAGTGGGCCCAGGGGAAGGGATATGGCTACACCTTC. Amino acid sequence: CSVEEWAQGKGYGYTF. The chain employs TRBV29-1 and TRBJ1-2, with D tentatively TRBD1 (6 bases). Trimming removed 0 bases at V and 5 bases at J, with 19 bases between. This CDR3 comprises 16 residues. CDR1 is SQVTM and CDR2 is ANQGSEA in the germline V gene.

The chain carries TRBV27 and TRBJ2-5; the D gene is possibly TRBD1 (8 bases). The CDR3 is 14 residues long. The germline V gene has CDR1 MNHEY and CDR2 SMNVEV (reference sequence). Deletions cut 5 bases from V and 5 bases from J, with 15 bases between. The CDR3, as DNA: TGTGCCAGCAGTCCACAGGGGGGGATCGAGACCCAGTACTTC. It translates to CASSPQGGIETQYF.

The rearrangement uses TRBV7-2 and TRBJ2-3; 9 bases are shared with TRBD2. The CDR3 runs to 15 residues. V was pared by 2 bases and J by 3 bases, with 3 bases of the junction left unmatched. Germline CDR1 SGHTA, CDR2 FQGNSA. The CDR3 spells CASSLLAGGTDTQYF. The CDR3 DNA reads TGTGCCAGCAGCTTACTTGCGGGGGGGACAGATACGCAGTATTTT.

The chain has TRBV5-4 and TRBJ1-2; D is unresolved. Per germline, CDR1 SGHNT and CDR2 YYREEE (reference sequence). The V and J ends lost 3 bases and 4 bases respectively, with 16 bases between them. The CDR3 has 15 residues. CDR3 in DNA: TGTGCCAGCAGCTCCTCTCGGGGAGTAGGCTATGGCTACACCTTC. Translating gives CASSSSRGVGYGYTF.

V and J are TRBV5-6 and TRBJ2-1; tentatively, D is TRBD1 (6 bases). The CDR3 is made up of 15 amino acids. Trimming took 5 bases from V and 2 from J, leaving 14 bases between them. Germline loops: CDR1 SGHDT, CDR2 YYEEEE. CDR3 DNA sequence: TGTGCCAGCAGATCAGGGGCCTCTACCTACAATGAGCAGTTCTTC. Translation: CASRSGASTYNEQFF.

This chain connects TRBV30 to TRBJ2-1, with TRBD2 identical over 13 bases. Germline V gene data show CDR1 as GTSNPN and CDR2 as SVGIG (reference sequence). The trim removed 0 bases at V and 8 bases at J, leaving 7 bases unmatched. The CDR3 has 16 amino acids. The CDR3 protein is CAWSVLGTSGNDEQFF. CDR3 DNA sequence: TGTGCCTGGAGTGTTCTCGGGACTAGCGGGAACGATGAGCAGTTCTTC.

The chain is built from TRBV4-1 and TRBJ2-7, with 7 bases that match TRBD2. The CDR3 extends over 17 amino acids. The V gene end was trimmed by 0 bases and the J gene end by 3 bases; junction bases not matched to a gene: 11. Germline V CDR1 and CDR2: MGHRA, YSYEKL. The chain's CDR3 is CASSQDFRASGYYEQYF. The CDR3 DNA is TGCGCCAGCAGCCAAGATTTTCGGGCTAGCGGTTACTACGAGCAGTACTTC.

CDR3: CASSLGKGLGTGRNEQFF. The CDR3 DNA sequence: TGTGCCAGCAGCTTGGGGAAGGGGCTCGGGACAGGGCGGAATGAGCAGTTCTTC. The chain is built from TRBV5-6 and TRBJ2-1; 9 positions agree with TRBD1. CDR1 and CDR2 (germline): SGHDT, YYEEEE. The CDR3 extends over 18 amino acids. The ends lost 0 bases at V and 7 bases at J; junction bases unmatched: 14. Full variable domain (outside the CDR3, taken from reference TRBV5-6 and TRBJ2-1): DAGVTQSPTHLIKTRGQQVTLRCSPKSGHDTVSWYQQALGQGPQFIFQYYEEEERQRGNFPDRFSGHQFPNYSSELNVNALLLGDSALYLCASSLGKGLGTGRNEQFFGPGTRLTVL.

The J gene is TRBJ2-7, the V gene TRBV27; 10 nucleotides align to TRBD1. V was clipped by 3 bases and J by 4 bases; unmatched bases: 3. The CDR3 spans 14 residues. Germline loops: CDR1 MNHEY, CDR2 SMNVEV (reference sequence). The CDR3 DNA follows: TGTGCCAGCAGTTTGGGACAGGGGTTTTACGAGCAGTACTTC. It yields the protein CASSLGQGFYEQYF.

The chain carries TRBV27 and TRBJ2-7; the D is unclear. The CDR3 loop spans 14 amino acids. Germline V gene lookup returns CDR1 MNHEY and CDR2 SMNVEV (reference sequence). Trimming pared 1 base from V and 5 bases from J, leaving 12 bases between. The CDR3 region is CASSLYPNLHEQYF. Here the CDR3 DNA reads TGTGCCAGCAGTTTATACCCGAACCTACACGAGCAGTACTTC.

The rearrangement uses TRBV4-3 and TRBJ1-5, with unresolved D. Per germline, CDR1 LGHNA and CDR2 YSLEER. There are 15 residues in the CDR3. Trimming took 0 bases from V and 1 from J, leaving 7 bases between them. The CDR3 loop reads CASSQERTSNQPQHF. CDR3 sequence (DNA): TGCGCCAGCAGCCAAGAGAGAACAAGCAATCAGCCCCAGCATTTT.